Here is one T cell receptor (beta chain) with its context. Antigen specificity is unknown. The source of the sample is a study of post-analysis software for immune sequencing data. Study at large: The cohort encompassed relapsing-remitting, secondary progressive and progressive-relapsing multiple sclerosis disease courses. Study-wide results and caveats: Controls had lower frequencies than patients of a few TRBV segments, which included TRBV5-6, TRBV5-1 and TRBV20-1. Among multiple sclerosis patients, normalized Chao1 diversity was significantly below that of controls.

This CDR3 comprises 15 residues. The V end was cut by 3 bases, the J end by 8 bases, with 17 bases between. Germline V gene lookup returns CDR1 SGHDT and CDR2 YYEEEE. Unique molecular identifiers were carried by the TCR beta cDNA libraries. TCRdb itself ran the PCR reads through MiXCR, one entry per CDR3 protein. This sample has about 430,000 distinct CDR3 sequences, with approximately 37% found just once. This sequence was found in a girl aged 2 to 10 with multiple sclerosis. This sequence joins TRBV5-6 and TRBJ1-4; D unresolved. The sequenced sample consisted of blood. The CDR3 DNA reads as TGTGCCAGCAGCTCCTATGTCGGCGGCCAGGAAAAACTGTTTTTT. Its translation is CASSSYVGGQEKLFF.